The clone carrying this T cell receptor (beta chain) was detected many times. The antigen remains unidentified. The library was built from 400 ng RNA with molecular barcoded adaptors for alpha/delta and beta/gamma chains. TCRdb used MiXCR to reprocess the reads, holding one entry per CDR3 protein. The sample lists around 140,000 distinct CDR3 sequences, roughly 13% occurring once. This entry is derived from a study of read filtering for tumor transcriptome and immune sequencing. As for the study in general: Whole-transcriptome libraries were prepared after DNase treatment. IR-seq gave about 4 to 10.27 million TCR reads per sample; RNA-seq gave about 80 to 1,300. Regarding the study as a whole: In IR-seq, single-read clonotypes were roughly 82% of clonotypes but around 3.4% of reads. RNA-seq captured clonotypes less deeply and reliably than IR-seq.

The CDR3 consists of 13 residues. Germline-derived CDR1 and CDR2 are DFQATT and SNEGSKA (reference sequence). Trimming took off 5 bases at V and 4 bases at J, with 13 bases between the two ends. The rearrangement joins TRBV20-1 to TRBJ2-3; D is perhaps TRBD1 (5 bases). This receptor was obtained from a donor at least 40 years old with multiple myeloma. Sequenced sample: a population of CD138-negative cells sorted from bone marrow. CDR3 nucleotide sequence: TGCAGTGCTTGGACACCTTCGGCAGATACGCAGTATTTT. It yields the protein CSAWTPSADTQYF.